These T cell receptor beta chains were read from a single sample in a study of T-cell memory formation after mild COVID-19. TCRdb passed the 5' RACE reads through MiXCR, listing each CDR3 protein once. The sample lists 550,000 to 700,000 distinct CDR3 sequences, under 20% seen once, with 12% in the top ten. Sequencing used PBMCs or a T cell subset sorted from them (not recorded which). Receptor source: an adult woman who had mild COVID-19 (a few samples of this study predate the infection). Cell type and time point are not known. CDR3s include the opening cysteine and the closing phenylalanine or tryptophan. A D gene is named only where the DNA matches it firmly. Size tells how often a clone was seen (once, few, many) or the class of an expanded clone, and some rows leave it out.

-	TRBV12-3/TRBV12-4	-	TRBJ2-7	TGTGCCAGCAGTCTACAGGGAAGTGGCGCCTACGAGCAGTACTTC	CASSLQGSGAYEQYF
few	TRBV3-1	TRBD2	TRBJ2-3	TGTGCCAGCAGCCAAGTTAGCAGCGGGAGTGGAGATACGCAGTATTTT	CASSQVSSGSGDTQYF
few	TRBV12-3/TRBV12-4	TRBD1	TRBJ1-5	TGTGCCAGCAGTTACCCTCCGGGACAGGGCCCTTATAGCAATCAGCCCCAGCATTTT	CASSYPPGQGPYSNQPQHF
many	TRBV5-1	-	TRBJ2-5	TGCGCCAGCAGCTTTCAGGGTCAAGAGACCCAGTACTTC	CASSFQGQETQYF
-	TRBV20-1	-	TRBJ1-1	TGCAGTGCCACCCCCGCGGTTTCCACTGAAGCTTTCTTT	CSATPAVSTEAFF
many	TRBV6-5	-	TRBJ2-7	TGTGCCAGCAGTTACCGCCTTTACTACGAGCAGTACTTC	CASSYRLYYEQYF
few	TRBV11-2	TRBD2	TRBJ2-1	TGTGCCAGCAGCCATCTAGCGGGAGCTAGAAATGAGCAGTTCTTC	CASSHLAGARNEQFF
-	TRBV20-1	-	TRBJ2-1	TGCAGTGCTAGACCCCGCAGGAGCGCGGGCAGGTCCGGCGGGTATGAGCAGTTCTTC	CSARPRRSAGRSGGYEQFF
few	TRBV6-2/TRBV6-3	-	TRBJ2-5	-	CASSSSGLAGWSGTQYF
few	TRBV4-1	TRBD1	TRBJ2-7	TGCGCCAGCAGCCAAGATCCCGGGACAGGGCTCCACGAGCAGTACTTC	CASSQDPGTGLHEQYF
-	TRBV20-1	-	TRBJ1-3	TGCAGTGCTAGAGTAACCGGGCTAAACACCATATATTTT	CSARVTGLNTIYF